A selection of T cell receptor beta chains follows, all from one sample in a study of blood T cell repertoires in COVID-19. Using immunoSEQ multiplex PCR, the repertoire was profiled, and TCRdb retains in-frame clones only, with some absent. The table has 79,000 or so clones, roughly 84% seen once. Sequencing used peripheral blood. The receptors originated from a man in his sixties with COVID-19, enrolled during active disease. CDR3s include the opening cysteine and the closing phenylalanine or tryptophan. The D gene is left open where the match is weak. Not every row has a clone size; where given, it reads once, few, many or a size class.

d_gene | j_gene | abundance | v_gene | CDR3aa | CDR3nt
NA | TRBJ1-1 | NA | TRBV14 | CASSQDLGGTEAFF | TGTGCCAGCAGCCAAGATCTCGGGGGCACTGAAGCTTTCTTT
NA | TRBJ1-5 | few | TRBV24-1 | CAIGNQPQHF | TGTGCCATCGGCAATCAGCCCCAGCATTTT
TRBD2 | TRBJ2-7 | many | TRBV11-2 | CASSSFLAGGRYEQYF | TGTGCCAGCAGCTCCTTCCTAGCGGGGGGAAGGTACGAGCAGTACTTC
NA | TRBJ1-2 | NA | TRBV10-3 | CAISEGAYGYTF | TGTGCCATCAGTGAAGGGGCCTATGGCTACACCTTC
NA | TRBJ1-1 | NA | TRBV21-1 | CALIGGGTEAFF | TGTGCCCTAATCGGGGGGGGCACTGAAGCTTTCTTT
TRBD2 | TRBJ2-2 | few | TRBV5-1 | CASSRGTSGGPNTGELFF | TGCGCCAGCAGCCGGGGGACTAGCGGGGGACCCAACACCGGGGAGCTGTTTTTT
TRBD1 | TRBJ1-2 | NA | TRBV6-5 | CASSYVTGSYGYTF | TGTGCCAGCAGCTACGTGACAGGGAGTTATGGCTACACCTTC
TRBD1 | TRBJ2-1 | NA | TRBV6-5 | CASSKGGSYNEQFF | TGTGCCAGCAGCAAAGGGGGCTCGTACAATGAGCAGTTCTTC
TRBD2 | TRBJ2-7 | NA | TRBV9 | CASSVGLAHEQYF | TGTGCCAGCAGCGTAGGACTAGCTCACGAGCAGTACTTC
TRBD1 | TRBJ1-5 | NA | TRBV6-5 | CASTLTGQVNQPQHF | TGTGCCAGCACCCTCACTGGACAGGTTAATCAGCCCCAGCATTTT
NA | TRBJ2-5 | NA | TRBV6-2/TRBV6-3 | CASSQSETQYF | TGTGCCAGCAGCCAGAGTGAGACCCAGTACTTC
NA | TRBJ2-7 | NA | TRBV12-5 | CASGSTRGQSTHTLAEQYF | TGTGCTAGTGGTTCGACTCGTGGACAGAGCACACACACACTGGCCGAGCAGTACTTC
NA | TRBJ2-7 | NA | TRBV9 | CASSVAPNEPYEQYF | TGTGCCAGCAGCGTAGCTCCTAACGAACCCTACGAGCAGTACTTC